The 7 T cell receptor beta chains reported below all come from one sample, sequenced in a study of shared clonotypes between healthy human individuals (dated by TCRdb to the early 2020s). The method behind the library was the immunoSEQ multiplex PCR assay. The source is immuneACCESS, and TCRdb retained only in-frame sequences with V and J called. Part of the clones is not carried over; for the studies checked, unresolved V genes explain less than half of this, and the remainder is unexplained. This sample lists roughly 1,000,000 clones; approximately 80% were detected once. The ten largest clones capture under 0.8% of the sample. The sample was memory CD4+ T cells from PBMCs. The cell subset or site label, read with the paper, signifies: CD45RA-negative fraction. Source of these receptors: a man aged 18 to 30 in good health. Some clones in this sample may be carry-over from other donors' samples.

This chain connects TRBV7-2 to TRBJ2-3; 8 bases fit TRBD2. The germline V gene has CDR1 SGHTA and CDR2 FQGNSA. There are 15 residues in the CDR3. With V trimmed by 5 bases and J by 6 bases, 10 bases remained unmatched. CDR3 sequence (DNA): TGTGCCAGCAGCCTAACGGGGGCGGGAGGCGATACGCAGTATTTT. It yields the protein CASSLTGAGGDTQYF.

The chain joins TRBV7-9 to TRBJ1-4; possible D gene TRBD1, 5 bases. V shed 4 bases and J shed 7 bases, with 7 bases lying between them. Germline V CDR1 and CDR2: SEHNR, FQNEAQ (reference sequence). The CDR3 is made up of 12 amino acids. The DNA for the CDR3 is TGTGCCAGCAGCTCGCAGGGTGAAAAACTGTTTTTT. Residues: CASSSQGEKLFF.

The CDR3: CASSWDRAVDGYTF. The DNA for the CDR3 is TGTGCCAGCAGCTGGGACAGGGCTGTTGATGGCTACACCTTC. The gene calls are TRBV7-2 and TRBJ1-2, with TRBD1 identical over 9 bases. V trimming: 4 bases; J trimming: 6 bases; junction bases outside the gene matches: 6. Germline V gene data show CDR1 as SGHTA and CDR2 as FQGNSA. The CDR3 extends over 14 amino acids.

This rearrangement joins TRBV18 to TRBJ1-5, with D possibly being TRBD1 (5 bases). The length of the CDR3 is 15 residues. Trimming left V 1 base short and J 0 bases short, with 7 bases between. The germline V gene has CDR1 KGHSH and CDR2 LQKENI. In DNA form, the CDR3 reads TGTGCCAGCTCACCACGCAGGGATAGCAATCAGCCCCAGCATTTT. Translating gives CASSPRRDSNQPQHF.

The chain carries TRBV5-1 and TRBJ2-7; 9 bases map to TRBD2. CDR1 and CDR2 (germline): SGHRS, YFSETQ. Trimming removed 0 bases from V and 2 bases from J; junction bases left unmatched: 0. The CDR3 extends over 14 amino acids. CDR3 bases: TGCGCCAGCAGCTTGGGGACTAGCGCCTACGAGCAGTACTTC. As protein: CASSLGTSAYEQYF.

The chain recombines TRBV28 with TRBJ2-7; 8 nucleotides match TRBD2. The CDR3 length is 13 residues. Germline V gene data show CDR1 as MDHEN and CDR2 as SYDVKM. V dropped 10 bases and J dropped 4; count of bases not matched to a gene: 9. CDR3 protein: CATVSGKLYEQYF. CDR3 nucleotide sequence: TGTGCCACCGTTAGCGGGAAACTTTACGAGCAGTACTTC.

This clone has only one observation. This rearrangement joins TRBV5-4 to TRBJ2-1, with D perhaps TRBD2 (6 bases). The CDR3 is made up of 16 amino acids. From germline, CDR1 is SGHNT and CDR2 YYREEE (reference sequence). The V and J ends lost 5 bases and 0 bases respectively, with 15 bases between them. The CDR3 region is CASSGGAFSSYNEQFF. As DNA, the CDR3 is TGTGCCAGCAGTGGAGGGGCGTTTAGCTCCTACAATGAGCAGTTCTTC.